This passage covers 13 T cell receptor beta chains from one sample sequenced in a study of T-cell reconstitution after alpha-beta-depleted transplantation in children. The TCRbeta library incorporated unique molecular identifiers. TCRdb recomputed calls from the PCR reads with MiXCR, one row per CDR3 protein. The sample comprises around 15,000 distinct CDR3 sequences, 5.1% of which are singletons, and 5.5% to 7.5% rests with the top ten. Here the sequenced sample was PBMCs, taken before TCRalphabeta/CD19-depleted stem cell transplant. The receptors shown here come from a boy between 10 and 17 years old with acute lymphoblastic leukemia, due to receive a stem cell transplant.

This clonotype was seen at least ten times. The rearrangement links TRBV28 to TRBJ1-5, with 7 bases identical to TRBD1. The J segment lost 1 base and the V segment lost 8 bases, leaving 8 bases of the junction unmatched. CDR3 length equals 15 residues. Germline lookup yields CDR1 MDHEN and CDR2 SYDVKM. DNA of the CDR3: TGTGCCAGCTGTCGACAGGGAGAAAGCAATCAGCCCCAGCATTTT. Its protein is CASCRQGESNQPQHF.

This clonotype has a count of ten or more. CDR3 protein: CASSLTSGGGNEQFF. DNA of the CDR3: TGTGCCAGCAGTTTGACTAGCGGGGGGGGTAATGAGCAGTTCTTC. The chain is built from TRBV6-2 or TRBV6-3 and TRBJ2-1; 14 positions match TRBD2. This CDR3 has 15 residues. After removal of 4 bases from V and 7 bases from J, the junction contained 3 bases not matched to a gene. Germline V lookup: CDR1 MNHEY, CDR2 SVGEGT.

This clonotype was picked up many times. The chain carries TRBV4-3 and TRBJ1-1; TRBD1 is a possible D gene (6 bases). The V gene lost 7 bases and the J gene lost 1 base, with 16 bases spanning the gap. From germline, CDR1 is LGHNA and CDR2 YSLEER. This CDR3 spans 15 amino acids. In DNA, the CDR3 is TGCGCCAGCACCTTAGTAAGGGACAAGAACACTGAAGCTTTCTTT. It is translated as CASTLVRDKNTEAFF.

This clonotype came up many times. The chain recombines TRBV12-3 or TRBV12-4 with TRBJ2-4; 7 bases match TRBD1. J was trimmed by 8 bases and V by 2 bases; bases with no gene match: 3. The CDR3 sequence is 13 residues long. CDR3 DNA sequence: TGTGCCAGCAGTTTAACAGGGGTGGACATTCAGTACTTC. Amino acids: CASSLTGVDIQYF.

There are many counts of this clonotype. The V and J genes are TRBV21-1 and TRBJ1-4. TRBV21-1 is listed as a pseudogene. The CDR3 has 17 amino acids. The DNA for the CDR3 is TGTGCCAGCAGCAATTGGGACTGCCACCGTTCTAATGAAAAACTGTTTTTT. This encodes CASSNWDCHRSNEKLFF.

In this sample, this clonotype turned up many times. The chain combines TRBV5-1 with TRBJ2-7; D unresolved. There are 14 residues in the CDR3. V lost 0 bases and J 0 bases, leaving 7 bases between the germline ends. The germline CDR1 and CDR2 sequences are SGHRS and YFSETQ. The CDR3 reads CASSLVSGSYEQYF. CDR3 nucleotide sequence: TGCGCCAGCAGCTTGGTATCAGGCTCCTACGAGCAGTACTTC.

This chain links TRBV4-1 with TRBJ2-1; 9 bases align to TRBD2. The CDR3 runs to 14 residues. Germline V lookup: CDR1 MGHRA, CDR2 YSYEKL. V lost 6 bases to trimming and J lost 8 bases; unmatched junction nucleotides: 8. The CDR3 region is CASSTIGTSYEQFF. CDR3 DNA sequence: TGCGCCAGCAGTACGATTGGGACTAGCTATGAGCAGTTCTTC.

This clonotype was found many times. J is TRBJ2-5 and V is TRBV15, with TRBD1 identical over 11 bases. The CDR3 runs 16 residues. V shed 3 bases and J 5 bases; nucleotides not matched to a gene: 8. From germline, CDR1 is LNHNV and CDR2 YYDKDF (reference sequence). The CDR3 region is CATSRVGQGAWETQYF. The DNA for the CDR3 is TGTGCCACCAGCAGGGTAGGACAGGGGGCATGGGAGACCCAGTACTTC.

By its share, this clonotype is medium-sized (0.01 to 0.1%). This sequence joins TRBV4-2 and TRBJ2-3; TRBD1 might be the D (5 bases). Trimming left V 0 bases short and J 5 bases short, with 6 bases between. From germline, CDR1 is LGHNA and CDR2 YNFKEQ. The CDR3 is 13 residues long. In DNA form, the CDR3 reads TGTGCCAGCAGCCAAGAAACAGGAGATACGCAGTATTTT. It specifies CASSQETGDTQYF.

This clonotype was picked up many times. The chain combines TRBV2 with TRBJ2-1; TRBD2 matches at 7 bases. V shed 7 bases and J 2 bases; nucleotides not matched to a gene: 8. CDR3 length equals 15 residues. Germline loops: CDR1 SNHLY, CDR2 FYNNEI. This CDR3 is CASTERLAAYNEQFF. The CDR3 DNA reads as TGTGCCAGCACCGAGAGGCTAGCGGCCTACAATGAGCAGTTCTTC.

This clonotype occurred many times. This sequence joins TRBV7-9 and TRBJ2-5, with D perhaps matching TRBD1 or TRBD2 (6 bases each). V lost 5 bases and J lost 5, with 27 bases in between. The germline gives CDR1 SEHNR, CDR2 FQNEAQ (reference sequence). The CDR3 has 18 residues. The CDR3: CASSQTGGGGLFSETQYF. The CDR3 nucleotides are TGTGCCAGCAGCCAGACGGGCGGTGGGGGGCTCTTTTCGGAGACCCAGTACTTC.

This clonotype was counted at least ten times. The rearrangement joins TRBV5-1 to TRBJ2-7; no clear D gene. The germline V and J ends were trimmed by 1 base and 6 bases, with 11 bases remaining between them. The CDR3 is 13 amino acids. The germline CDR1 and CDR2 sequences are SGHRS and YFSETQ. In nucleotides, the CDR3 is TGCGCCAGCAGCTTGAACCAGCTAGGCGAGCAGTACTTC. It specifies CASSLNQLGEQYF.

Many counts were recorded for this clonotype. The rearrangement uses TRBV7-2 and TRBJ1-2, with 11 bases that match TRBD1. Looked up from germline, CDR1 is SGHTA and CDR2 is FQGNSA. J was trimmed by 2 bases and V by 5 bases; bases with no gene match: 4. This CDR3 has 15 residues. CDR3 sequence reads: CASSLWTGGNYGYTF. CDR3 sequence (DNA): TGTGCCAGCAGCCTCTGGACAGGGGGCAACTATGGCTACACCTTC.